This record covers a single TCR beta chain. Its antigen remains unknown. Flow cytometry had shown expanded CD8+CD57+ cells in the patients chosen for sequencing. There were no patients without severe acquired aplastic anemia. This sample was taken from a study of CD8+CD57+ T cells in acquired aplastic anemia. Overall study findings and caveats: Researchers reported that CD8+ Simpson's diversity was not significantly different in patients versus controls. Overlapping CD8+ CDR3 repertoires of patients and controls contained twenty-nine shared sequences.

TCR beta VDJ and CDR3 profiling used genomic DNA as template. Each CDR3 protein gets one entry after TCRdb re-called the reads with MiXCR. The table lists approximately 260,000 distinct CDR3 sequences, approximately 82% of them singletons, with around 40% in the top ten. The CDR3 extends over 13 amino acids. V gave up 6 bases and J gave up 12 bases, with 18 bases separating them. CDR1 is SNHLY and CDR2 is FYNNEI in the germline V gene. This chain joins TRBV2 and TRBJ2-1; D is perhaps TRBD2 (6 bases). This clonotype was obtained from a human donor with aplastic anemia. Sequences were obtained from sorted CD4+, CD8+, or CD8+CD57+ T cells (not recorded which) from PBMCs. The CDR3 sequence is CASRDGGIHAQFF. For the CDR3, the DNA is TGTGCCAGCAGGGATGGGGGGATACATGCGCAGTTCTTC.